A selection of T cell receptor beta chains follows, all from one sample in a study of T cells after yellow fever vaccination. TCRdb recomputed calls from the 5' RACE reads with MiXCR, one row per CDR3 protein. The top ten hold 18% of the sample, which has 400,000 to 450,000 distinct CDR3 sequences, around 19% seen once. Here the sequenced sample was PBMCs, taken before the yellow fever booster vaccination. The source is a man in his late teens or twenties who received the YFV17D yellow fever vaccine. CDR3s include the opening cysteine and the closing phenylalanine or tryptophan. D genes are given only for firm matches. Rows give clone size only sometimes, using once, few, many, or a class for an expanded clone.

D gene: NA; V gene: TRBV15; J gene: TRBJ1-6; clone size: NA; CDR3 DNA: TGTGCCTCGGGACGGGGTAATTCACCCCTCCACTTT; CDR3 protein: CASGRGNSPLHF
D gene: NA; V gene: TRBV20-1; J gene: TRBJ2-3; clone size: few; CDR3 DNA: TGCAGTGTAAGTGGAACGGGGCACGGAGATACGCAGTATTTT; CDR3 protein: CSVSGTGHGDTQYF
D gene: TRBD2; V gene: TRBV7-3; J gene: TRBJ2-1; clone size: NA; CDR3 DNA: TGTGCCAGCAGCGTATTGCGGGGGGGCCAGGATGAGCATTTCTTC; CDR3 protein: CASSVLRGGQDEHFF
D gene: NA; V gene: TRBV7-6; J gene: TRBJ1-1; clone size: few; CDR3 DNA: TGTGCCAGCAGCTTAGCGTACGGAGGCACTGAAGCTTTCTTT; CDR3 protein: CASSLAYGGTEAFF
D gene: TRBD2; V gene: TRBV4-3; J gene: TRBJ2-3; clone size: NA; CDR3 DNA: TGCGCCAGCAGCCTTGAACTAGCGGGGGCCACAGATACGCAGTATTTT; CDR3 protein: CASSLELAGATDTQYF
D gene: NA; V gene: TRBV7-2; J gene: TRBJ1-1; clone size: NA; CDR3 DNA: TGTGCCAGCGGAAAAAGGGGGTTGGTTACTGAAGCTTTCTTT; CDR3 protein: CASGKRGLVTEAFF
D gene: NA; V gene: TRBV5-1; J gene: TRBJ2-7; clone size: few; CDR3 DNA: TGCGCCAGCAGCTTGGCCTGGCAGGGAGGGGGCGAGCAGTACTTC; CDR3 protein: CASSLAWQGGGEQYF
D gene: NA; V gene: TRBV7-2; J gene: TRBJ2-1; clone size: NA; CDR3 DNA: TGTGCCAGCAGCTTAATAGGTGAGCAGTTCTTC; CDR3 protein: CASSLIGEQFF
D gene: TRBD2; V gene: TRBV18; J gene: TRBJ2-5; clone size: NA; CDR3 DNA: TGTGCCAGCTCACCCCGCCCAGCGGGGGCCTCCCAAGAGACCCAGTACTTC; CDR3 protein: CASSPRPAGASQETQYF
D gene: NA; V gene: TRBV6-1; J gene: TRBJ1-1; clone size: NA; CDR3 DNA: TGTGCCAGCAGTGGGATTGAGGAAGGCAACACTGAAGCTTTCTTT; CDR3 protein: CASSGIEEGNTEAFF
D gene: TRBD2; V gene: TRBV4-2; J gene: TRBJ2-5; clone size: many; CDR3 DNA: TGTGCCAGCAGCCAAGGGGCTAGCGGGGGGTTACAAGAGACCCAGTACTTC; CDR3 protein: CASSQGASGGLQETQYF
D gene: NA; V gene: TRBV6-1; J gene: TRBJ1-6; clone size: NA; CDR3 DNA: TGTGCCAGCAGGGCCGGGACACAGTATAATTCACCCCTCCACTTT; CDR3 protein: CASRAGTQYNSPLHF
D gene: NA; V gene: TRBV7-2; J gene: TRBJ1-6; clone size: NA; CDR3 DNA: TGTGCCAGCAGCTTAGGAGTCCTACGTCCCCTCCACTTT; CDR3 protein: CASSLGVLRPLHF
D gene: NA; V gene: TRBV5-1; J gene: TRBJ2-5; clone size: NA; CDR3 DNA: TGCGCCAGCAGCTTTCGGGAAAGAGAGACCCAGTACTTC; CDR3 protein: CASSFRERETQYF
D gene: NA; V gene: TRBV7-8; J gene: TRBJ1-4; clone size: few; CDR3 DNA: TGTGCCAGCAGCTTAGATGGAGAGCTAGGTGAAAAACTGTTTTTT; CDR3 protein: CASSLDGELGEKLFF
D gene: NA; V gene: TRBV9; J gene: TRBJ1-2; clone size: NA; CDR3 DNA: TGTGCCAGCAGACCAGTGTATGGCTACACCTTC; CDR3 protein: CASRPVYGYTF
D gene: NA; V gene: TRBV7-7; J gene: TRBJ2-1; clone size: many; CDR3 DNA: TGTGCCAGCAGCGCTACAGGTCGTGAGCAGTTCTTC; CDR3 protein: CASSATGREQFF
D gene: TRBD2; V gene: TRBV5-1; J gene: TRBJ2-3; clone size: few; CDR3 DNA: TGCGCCAGCAGTCCCTGGGCTAGCGGGGGAGGCACAGATACGCAGTATTTT; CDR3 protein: CASSPWASGGGTDTQYF
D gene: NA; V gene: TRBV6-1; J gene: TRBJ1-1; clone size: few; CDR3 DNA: TGTGCCAGCAGTGATGTAGGGGGGAACACTGAAGCTTTCTTT; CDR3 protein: CASSDVGGNTEAFF
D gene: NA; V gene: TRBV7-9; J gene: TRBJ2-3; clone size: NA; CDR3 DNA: TGTGCCAGCAGCTTAGAGGCTCAGTCCACAGATACGCAGTATTTT; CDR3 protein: CASSLEAQSTDTQYF
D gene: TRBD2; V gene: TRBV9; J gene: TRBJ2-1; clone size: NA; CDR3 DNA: TGTGCCAGCAGCCTCACTAGCGGGGGGGCCCCCAATGAGCAGTTCTTC; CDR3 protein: CASSLTSGGAPNEQFF
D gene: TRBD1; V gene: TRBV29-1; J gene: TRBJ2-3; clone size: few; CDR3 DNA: TGCAGCGCACGACAGGGTTTGAGTTCAGATACGCAGTATTTT; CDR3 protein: CSARQGLSSDTQYF
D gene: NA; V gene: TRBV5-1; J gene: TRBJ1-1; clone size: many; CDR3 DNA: TGTGCCAGCAGTTTAGCGCAGGGCACTGAAGCTTTCTTT; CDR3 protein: CASSLAQGTEAFF
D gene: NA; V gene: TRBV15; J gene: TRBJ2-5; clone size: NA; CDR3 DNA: TGTGCCACCAGCAGAGACCCCGGGACCGAAGAGACCCAGTACTTC; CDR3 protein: CATSRDPGTEETQYF
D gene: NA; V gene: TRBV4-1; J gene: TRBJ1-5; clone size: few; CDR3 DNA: TGCGCCAGCAGCCAAGGGGGTACACCTAGCAATCAGCCCCAGCATTTT; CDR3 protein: CASSQGGTPSNQPQHF
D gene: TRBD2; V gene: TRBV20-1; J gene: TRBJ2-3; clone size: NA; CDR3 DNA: TGCAGTGCCCCTCCAGCGGGGGGCAGCGCAGATACGCAGTATTTT; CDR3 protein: CSAPPAGGSADTQYF
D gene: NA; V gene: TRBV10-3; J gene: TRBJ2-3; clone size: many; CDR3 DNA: TGTGCCATCGGTCCGCCGAGGGGCCCCACAGATACGCAGTATTTT; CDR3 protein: CAIGPPRGPTDTQYF
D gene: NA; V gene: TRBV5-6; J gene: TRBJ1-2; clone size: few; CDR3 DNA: TGTGCCAGCAGCTTGAATCGGTGGACCCGCGGCTACACCTTC; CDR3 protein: CASSLNRWTRGYTF
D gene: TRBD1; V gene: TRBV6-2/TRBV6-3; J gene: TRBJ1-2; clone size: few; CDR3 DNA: TGTGCCAGCATTTACGGGACAGCGTATGGCTACACCTTC; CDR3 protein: CASIYGTAYGYTF
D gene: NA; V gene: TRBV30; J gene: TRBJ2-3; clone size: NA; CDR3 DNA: TGTGCCTGGAGCTGGGGAGATACGCAGTATTTT; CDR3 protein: CAWSWGDTQYF
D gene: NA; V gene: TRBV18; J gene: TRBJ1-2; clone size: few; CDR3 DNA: TGTGCCAGCTCACCATTTTCGGGGGGAGTAAACTATGGCTACACCTTC; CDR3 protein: CASSPFSGGVNYGYTF
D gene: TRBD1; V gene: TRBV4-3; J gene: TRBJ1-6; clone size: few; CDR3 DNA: TGCGCCAGCAGCCAAGTCCGGGGGACAGTCAATTCACCCCTCCACTTT; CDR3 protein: CASSQVRGTVNSPLHF
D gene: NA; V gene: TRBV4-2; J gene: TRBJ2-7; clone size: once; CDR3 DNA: TGTGCCAGCAGCCCCGTCCAGGGGGGGCCCGGCGAGCAGTACTTC; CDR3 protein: CASSPVQGGPGEQYF
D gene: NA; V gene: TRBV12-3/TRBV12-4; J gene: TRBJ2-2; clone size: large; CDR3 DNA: TGTGCCAGCACACACCTTCGGAACATCAACACCGGGGAGCTGTTTTTT; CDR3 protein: CASTHLRNINTGELFF
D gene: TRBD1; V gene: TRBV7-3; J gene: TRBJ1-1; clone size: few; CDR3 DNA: TGTGCCAGCAGCTCGGGACGGGACAGGGGCACTGAAGCTTTCTTT; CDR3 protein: CASSSGRDRGTEAFF
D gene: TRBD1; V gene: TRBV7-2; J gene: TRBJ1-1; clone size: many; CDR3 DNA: TGCGCCAGCAGCCTGGGGGACAGGAGGAACACTGAAGCTTTCTTT; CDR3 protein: CASSLGDRRNTEAFF
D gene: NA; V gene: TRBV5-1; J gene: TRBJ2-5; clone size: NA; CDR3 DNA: TGCGCCAGCAGCTTGGCCGTTGGACCTCAAGAGACCCAGTACTTC; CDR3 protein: CASSLAVGPQETQYF